This is a list of T cell receptor beta chains from one sample in a study of radiotherapy plus CTLA-4 blockade in lung cancer. Sequenced by immunoSEQ multiplex PCR; TCRdb stores in-frame clones only, minus some. The sample lists about 68,000 clones, roughly 85% occurring once. The material was peripheral blood, obtained from a patient treated with radiotherapy plus ipilimumab. The receptor source for this set is a human donor with non-small cell lung cancer who had a complete response to radiotherapy plus ipilimumab. Each CDR3 is given with its conserved first and last residue. The order of the fields is V gene, clone size, J gene, D gene, CDR3 protein, CDR3 DNA. D genes are given only for firm matches. Size is stated for part of the rows, as once, few or many counts, or as a class when the clone is expanded.

V: TRBV6-1; size: NA; J: TRBJ1-1; D: NA; CDR3: CASSSLTGNTEAFF; DNA: TGTGCCAGCAGCAGCCTCACCGGGAACACTGAAGCTTTCTTT
V: TRBV10-3; size: few; J: TRBJ1-1; D: TRBD1; CDR3: CAISATGTANTEAFF; DNA: TGTGCCATCAGTGCCACCGGGACAGCGAACACTGAAGCTTTCTTT
V: TRBV18; size: NA; J: TRBJ2-1; D: NA; CDR3: CASSPPSYSYNEQFF; DNA: TGTGCCAGCTCACCACCCTCGTATTCCTACAATGAGCAGTTCTTC
V: TRBV7-2; size: NA; J: TRBJ1-1; D: NA; CDR3: CASSLVFGDTEAFF; DNA: TGTGCCAGCAGCTTAGTATTCGGGGACACTGAAGCTTTCTTT
V: TRBV7-8; size: NA; J: TRBJ1-5; D: TRBD1; CDR3: CASSPRAGQGGNQPQHF; DNA: TGTGCCAGCAGCCCCCGAGCGGGACAGGGGGGAAATCAGCCCCAGCATTTT
V: TRBV27; size: NA; J: TRBJ1-2; D: NA; CDR3: CASSLSYTPNGGYTF; DNA: TGTGCCAGCAGTTTATCTTACACCCCAAATGGTGGCTACACCTTC
V: TRBV19; size: NA; J: TRBJ2-7; D: NA; CDR3: CASSISSAPSYEQYF; DNA: TGTGCCAGTAGTATTTCTTCGGCACCTTCCTACGAGCAGTACTTC
V: TRBV19; size: NA; J: TRBJ2-2; D: NA; CDR3: CASSIARTPWSGGENTGELFF; DNA: TGTGCCAGTAGTATAGCCCGCACCCCGTGGAGCGGAGGCGAAAACACCGGGGAGCTGTTTTTT
V: TRBV4-3; size: NA; J: TRBJ1-2; D: NA; CDR3: CASSQGALGEATF; DNA: TGCGCCAGCAGCCAAGGGGCCCTCGGGGAGGCCACCTTC
V: TRBV10-3; size: few; J: TRBJ2-5; D: NA; CDR3: CAISNPGIRTARETQYF; DNA: TGTGCCATCAGTAACCCCGGGATTCGGACCGCGAGAGAGACCCAGTACTTC
V: TRBV7-8; size: NA; J: TRBJ1-4; D: NA; CDR3: CASSLGEGEKLFF; DNA: TGTGCCAGCAGCTTGGGGGAGGGTGAAAAACTGTTTTTT
V: TRBV7-8; size: NA; J: TRBJ2-4; D: NA; CDR3: CASSLAPLGRGRKLAKNIQYF; DNA: TGTGCCAGCAGCTTAGCGCCCTTAGGCAGGGGTCGGAAACTAGCCAAAAACATTCAGTACTTC
V: TRBV30; size: NA; J: TRBJ1-5; D: NA; CDR3: CAWSAYSNQPQHF; DNA: TGTGCCTGGAGTGCCTACAGCAATCAGCCCCAGCATTTT
V: TRBV10-1; size: NA; J: TRBJ1-1; D: NA; CDR3: CASSPAGGMNTEAFF; DNA: TGCGCCAGCAGTCCTGCCGGGGGGATGAACACTGAAGCTTTCTTT
V: TRBV5-6; size: NA; J: TRBJ2-4; D: NA; CDR3: CASSFRGTLAKNIQYF; DNA: TGTGCCAGCAGCTTTCGGGGAACCCTAGCCAAAAACATTCAGTACTTC
V: TRBV11-2; size: NA; J: TRBJ1-2; D: NA; CDR3: CASSKGRNYGSGYTF; DNA: TGTGCCAGCAGCAAAGGGAGAAATTACGGGTCCGGCTACACCTTC
V: TRBV7-2; size: NA; J: TRBJ1-2; D: TRBD1; CDR3: CASSPTGQDYGYTF; DNA: TGTGCCAGCAGCCCCACGGGACAGGACTATGGCTACACCTTC
V: TRBV29-1; size: NA; J: TRBJ2-6; D: NA; CDR3: CSVVGDWANVLTF; DNA: TGCAGCGTTGTGGGGGATTGGGCCAACGTCCTGACTTTC
V: TRBV28; size: NA; J: TRBJ1-3; D: TRBD1; CDR3: CASSTALGQRDTIYF; DNA: TGTGCCAGCAGTACGGCTTTGGGACAGAGGGACACCATATATTTT
V: TRBV9; size: NA; J: TRBJ2-1; D: NA; CDR3: CASSVGTEYNEQFF; DNA: TGTGCCAGCAGCGTAGGGACAGAATACAATGAGCAGTTCTTC
V: TRBV5-4; size: NA; J: TRBJ2-5; D: TRBD2; CDR3: CASSTGGSGMGETQYF; DNA: TGTGCCAGCAGCACCGGGGGAAGCGGGATGGGGGAGACCCAGTACTTC
V: TRBV21-1; size: NA; J: TRBJ1-5; D: NA; CDR3: CASSNVFKTGKTGNQPQHF; DNA: TGTGCCAGCAGCAATGTCTTTAAAACAGGGAAAACTGGCAATCAGCCCCAGCATTTT
V: TRBV30; size: NA; J: TRBJ2-2; D: TRBD1; CDR3: CGTGGNTGELFF; DNA: TGTGGGACAGGGGGGAACACCGGGGAGCTGTTTTTT
V: TRBV5-8; size: NA; J: TRBJ1-2; D: NA; CDR3: CASMSESYGYTF; DNA: TGTGCCAGCATGAGTGAAAGCTATGGCTACACCTTC
V: TRBV6-5; size: once; J: TRBJ1-2; D: NA; CDR3: CASSPDRDSSYGYTF; DNA: TGTGCCAGCAGTCCCGACAGAGACTCTTCCTATGGCTACACCTTC
V: TRBV28; size: NA; J: TRBJ1-5; D: TRBD1; CDR3: CASSSATGMGNQPQHF; DNA: TGTGCCAGCAGTTCCGCGACAGGGATGGGCAATCAGCCCCAGCATTTT
V: TRBV5-8; size: few; J: TRBJ2-5; D: NA; CDR3: CASSPELGRRETQYF; DNA: TGTGCCAGCAGCCCTGAGTTGGGGAGGCGAGAGACCCAGTACTTC